A single sample is the source of the 10 T cell receptor beta chains below, sequenced in a study of T cell repertoires in cytomegalovirus infection. The antigens of these receptors remain unknown. TCRdb itself ran the reads through MiXCR, one entry per CDR3 protein. This table has 900,000 to 950,000 distinct CDR3 sequences, approximately 31% appearing once. Here the sequenced sample was cultured CD8+ T cells from PBMCs, taken from culture after CMV antigen stimulation. Source of these receptors: a human donor in good health (CMV status not recorded). Some clones in this sample may be carry-over from other donors' samples.

The chain couples TRBV5-6 to TRBJ2-2; 8 nucleotides match TRBD1. Germline CDR1 and CDR2: SGHDT and YYEEEE. Germline trimming cut 2 bases from V and 4 bases from J; bases unmatched to any gene: 4. The CDR3 is made up of 15 amino acids. For the CDR3, the DNA is TGTGCCAGCAGCTTTCCGGACAGGGCCACCGGGGAGCTGTTTTTT. The encoded protein is CASSFPDRATGELFF.

In this sample, this clonotype turned up many times. The V call is TRBV7-9, the J call TRBJ2-1, with D possibly matching TRBD1 (6 bases). Trimming left V 3 bases short and J 5 bases short, with 17 bases between. There are 16 residues in the CDR3. Germline CDR1 and CDR2: SEHNR and FQNEAQ (reference sequence). The DNA for the CDR3 is TGTGCCAGCAGCTTCTCACAGGGTAGAGTTAACAATGAGCAGTTCTTC. Translation gives CASSFSQGRVNNEQFF.

This clonotype has a count of ten or more. This sequence joins TRBV6-1 and TRBJ2-3; D is undetermined. This CDR3 has 16 amino acids. V was clipped by 6 bases and J by 0 bases, with 16 bases between them. Germline CDR1 MNHNS, CDR2 SASEGT. CDR3 protein: CASSYSKHLSTDTQYF. The CDR3 DNA reads TGTGCCAGCAGCTACAGCAAGCACCTAAGCACAGATACGCAGTATTTT.

The chain recombines TRBV19 with TRBJ1-1, with D possibly TRBD1 on 5 matching bases. CDR3 size: 12 residues. CDR1 and CDR2 (germline): LNHDA, SQIVND (reference sequence). V was trimmed by 7 bases and J by 3 bases, leaving 9 bases between them. The CDR3, as DNA: TGTGCCAGTATGTCCAGGGACACTGAAGCTTTCTTT. This gives the protein CASMSRDTEAFF.

This rearrangement joins TRBV7-6 to TRBJ2-2; TRBD2 agrees at 7 bases. Germline V gene data show CDR1 as SGHVS and CDR2 as FNYEAQ. J was trimmed by 1 base and V by 1 base; bases with no gene match: 12. The CDR3 sequence is 19 residues long. The CDR3 nucleotides are TGTGCCAGCAGCTTAGTTCCAGCGGGGCACCTAGGGAACACCGGGGAGCTGTTTTTT. Amino acid sequence: CASSLVPAGHLGNTGELFF.

The genes are TRBV9 and TRBJ2-1; TRBD2 aligns across 10 bases. The length of the CDR3 is 16 residues. CDR1 and CDR2 from the germline V gene are SGDLS and YYNGEE. V lost 1 base, J lost 2 bases, and 3 bases stayed unmatched. For the CDR3, the DNA is TGTGCCAGCAGCGTAAGAACTAGCGGGGCCTACAATGAGCAGTTCTTC. It codes for CASSVRTSGAYNEQFF.

V gene TRBV6-6 combines with J gene TRBJ2-6, with D hard to call. Germline V CDR1 and CDR2: MNHNY, SVGAGI (reference sequence). The germline V and J ends were trimmed by 10 bases and 0 bases, with 10 bases remaining between them. This CDR3 is 14 amino acids long. CDR3 amino acids: CATGKGSGANVLTF. The CDR3 region has the DNA TGTGCCACAGGAAAAGGCTCTGGGGCCAACGTCCTGACTTTC.

In the case of this clonotype: Its ends do not fully match the called genes, so a read error is possible. The chain links TRBV29-1 to TRBJ1-1; D not certain. Germline CDR1 reads SQVTM; CDR2 reads ANQGSEA. The CDR3 length is 10 residues. DNA of the CDR3: TGTAGCGTTGAAGAGCCTGAAGCTTTCTTT. Translating it yields CSVEEPEAFF.

This clonotype showed up just a few times. This chain connects TRBV12-3 or TRBV12-4 to TRBJ1-2; no definite D call. Trimming shortened V by 3 bases and J by 6 bases, and 8 bases separated the two germline ends. The CDR3 runs 12 residues. CDR3: CASSFTLDGYTF. As DNA, the CDR3 is TGTGCCAGCAGTTTTACCCTGGATGGCTACACCTTC.

V and J are TRBV10-3 and TRBJ1-2, with D unclear. Germline-derived CDR1 and CDR2 are ENHRY and SYGVKD. The CDR3 runs 13 residues. The V end was cut by 0 bases, the J end by 7 bases, with 9 bases between. The CDR3 is CAISESMAGGYTF. DNA of the CDR3: TGTGCCATCAGTGAGTCGATGGCGGGTGGCTACACCTTC.